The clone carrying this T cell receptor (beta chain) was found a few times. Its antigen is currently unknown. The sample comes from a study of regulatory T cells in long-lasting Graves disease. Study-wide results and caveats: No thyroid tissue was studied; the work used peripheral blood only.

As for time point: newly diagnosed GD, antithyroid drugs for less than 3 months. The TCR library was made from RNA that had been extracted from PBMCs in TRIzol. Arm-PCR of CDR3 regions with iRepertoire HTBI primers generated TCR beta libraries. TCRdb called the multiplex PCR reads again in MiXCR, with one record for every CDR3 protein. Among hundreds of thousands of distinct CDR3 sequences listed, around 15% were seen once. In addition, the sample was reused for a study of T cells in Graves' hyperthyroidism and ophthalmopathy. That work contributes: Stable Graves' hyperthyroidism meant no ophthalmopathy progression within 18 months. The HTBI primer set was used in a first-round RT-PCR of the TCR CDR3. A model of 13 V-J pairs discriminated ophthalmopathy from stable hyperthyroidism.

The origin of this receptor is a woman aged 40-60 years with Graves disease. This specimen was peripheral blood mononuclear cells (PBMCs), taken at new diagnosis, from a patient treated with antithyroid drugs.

The CDR3 region is CASSLQGNSAEAFF. The CDR3 DNA reads TGTGCCAGCAGCTTACAGGGTAACTCTGCTGAAGCTTTCTTT. The gene calls are TRBV7-3 and TRBJ1-1; tentatively, D is TRBD1 (5 bases). CDR1 is SGHTA and CDR2 is FQGTGA in the germline V gene. V was pared by 2 bases and J by 6 bases, with 13 bases between. This CDR3 comprises 14 residues.